This T cell receptor beta chain comes out of a study of T cell clonotyping in hematopoietic cell transplantation (dated by TCRdb to the early 2020s). At the level of the whole study: A total of 120 to 150 blood samples were gathered in the study from a few dozen consecutive transplant recipients along with their related donors. Patients were recruited between September 2015 and 2017 and followed until late 2020 or death. Study-wide findings and limitations: Recipient TCR diversity fell after transplant, with pathologically expanded clonotypes rising progressively from day 30 to day 180. Broader TCR repertoire diversity after transplant was predicted by Inverse Simpson Index values from donors and from recipients before transplant. Overlap with donor repertoires was found for only a small fraction of recipient repertoires, with over 95% found to appear de novo at the given depth. The sample size was limited, and because cells were not sorted, the contributions of CD4 and CD8 repertoires could not be separated.

Of note for this clone: This clone's antigen is unknown. Per-base qualities were not stored, and no clone one base away is much larger.

In light of the paper, this sample's time point label describes: 100 days after allo-HCT. Blood samples were obtained from recipients approximately 28 days before transplant and at days 30, 100 and 180 after transplant. Nuclei Lysis Solution was used to extract genomic DNA from fresh or cryopreserved unfractionated peripheral blood mononuclear cells. Measured from the cysteine to the phenylalanine, the CDR3 is 16 residues long. This entry keeps only the CDR3 DNA: 48 bases, framed from base 1. The V and J ends are trimmed by 0 bases and 4 bases, leaving 12 bases between them. Taken from the germline V gene, the CDR1 and CDR2 loops are MGHRA and YSYEKL. The immunoSEQ assay, a bias-controlled multiplex PCR with V- and J-specific primers, was used to amplify TCR beta CDR3 regions from genomic DNA. A proprietary barcode and Illumina adapter sequences were added to the CDR3 amplicons in a second PCR step. CDR3 libraries were sequenced on an Illumina MiSeq instrument. In the original analysis: Export and quality control were done with immunoSEQ Analyzer 3.0, while downstream analyses used R Bioconductor and Immunarch. Repertoire metrics were calculated using only productive rearrangements within the normalized downsampled data set. Clonotypes larger than 5 templates in the normalized cohort were defined as pathologically expanded. The Inverse Simpson Index served as the measure of repertoire diversity. CMV-specificity analyses were carried out on the non-normalized data set to capture all clonotypes. TCRdb obtained this table from immuneACCESS and retained in-frame rearrangements with V and J assigned. These tables miss some clones; where compared with another copy, unresolved V genes account for less than half of the shortfall, and the remainder is unexplained. D and trimming come from the DNA, and the V and J calls and clone size come from that table. The sample includes about 12,000 clones, with more than 90% observed a single time. The top ten clonotypes cover almost 8% of the sample.

Sample: PBMCs, taken 100 days after allogeneic stem cell transplant. The chain uses TRBV4-1 and TRBJ1-4; matching of 6 bases hints at TRBD1 as the D gene. The TCR originated in a female patient between 50 and 60 years old who had an allogeneic stem cell transplant from an unrelated donor, so the T cells may come from the graft donor. Some clones in this sample may be carry-over from other donors' samples. The CDR3 protein is CASSQDRDTLNEKLFF. Read as DNA, the sequence is TGCGCCAGCAGCCAAGACCGGGACACACTTAATGAAAAACTGTTTTTT.